The sequence of this T cell receptor (beta chain) was determined in a study of blood T cell repertoires in COVID-19. Study information: Material from acute and convalescent COVID-19 was sourced from the United States, Italy and Spain. The analysed material was cDNA or gDNA that came from T cells, B-cell-depleted T cells, or PBMCs.

TCRdb's table, derived via immunoSEQ multiplex PCR, lists solely in-frame clones and lacks some. The sample lists 200,000 or so clones, about 86% occurring once. Across 24 US areas, participants ranged in age from about 18 to 100 years. The sequencing sample was made of PBMCs or T cells enriched from blood (not recorded which). This receptor was obtained from a middle-aged woman with acute COVID-19.

CDR3 in DNA: TGTGCCAGCAGCAGAGGACAGGGCAGTGATCAGCCCCAGCATTTT. Its protein is CASSRGQGSDQPQHF. The gene calls are TRBV21-1 and TRBJ1-5; the tabulated D call, TRBD1, remains unverified against the DNA. TRBV21-1 is a listed pseudogene. This CDR3 contains 15 residues.